This paragraph reports one TCR beta chain. The data are from a study of blood T cell repertoires in COVID-19. Study context: Spain, Italy and the United States supplied samples that represented acute and convalescent COVID-19. T cells, B-cell-depleted T cells, or PBMCs supplied cDNA or gDNA.

J lost 5 bases, V lost 9 bases, and 8 bases had no gene match. This CDR3 region has 14 residues. Germline CDR1 KGHDR, CDR2 SFDVKD. Original data processing: How many nucleated cells were present was estimated from reference gene primer amplification. Data came from immunoSEQ multiplex PCR; TCRdb stores just in-frame clones and leaves some out. The V and J calls and the clone size are those of that table, but D and trimming were determined from the DNA. The repertoire consists of about 240,000 clones, with around four fifths occurring once and the leading ten covering around 6.4%. This sequence joins TRBV24-1 and TRBJ2-1, with TRBD2 matching over 8 bases. The source of this sequence is a woman between 55 and 75 years old with active or convalescent COVID-19. Sequencing was carried out using peripheral blood. The CDR3: CATGPAGGNNEQFF. CDR3 in DNA: TGTGCCACCGGTCCGGCGGGGGGCAACAATGAGCAGTTCTTC.